This T cell receptor (beta chain) was sequenced during a study of Tregs in tolerant kidney transplant recipients. The CDR3 sequence is 15 residues long. CDR1 and CDR2 from the germline V gene are SQVTM and ANQGSEA. With 4 bases clipped from V and 0 bases from J, the junction kept 4 bases outside the gene matches. This table comes from immunoSEQ multiplex PCR, and its TCRdb copy is limited to in-frame clones, with some not included. The sample carries 35,000 to 55,000 clones, 91% recorded once. The chain carries TRBV29-1 and TRBJ2-1, with TRBD1 matching 9 bases. This receptor was obtained from a human donor in good health. The sequenced sample was Tregs from blood. CDR3 DNA sequence: TGCAGCGTTGGAGGGACAGGGATCTCCTACAATGAGCAGTTCTTC. This translates into CSVGGTGISYNEQFF.